The 6 T cell receptor beta chains in this list originate from one sample, sequenced in a study of cytomegalovirus exposure and HLA in healthy donors. Sequencing was performed with immunoSEQ multiplex PCR; in TCRdb, only in-frame clones are kept and a portion is missing. The sample comprises about 70,000 clones, over 85% of which are singletons, and 1.5% to 1.7% rests with the top ten. The sample consisted of PBMCs. These receptors all stem from a man younger than 35 in good health and CMV-seropositive.

V usage is TRBV7-9 and J usage is TRBJ2-1; TRBD2 matches at 11 bases. The germline V gene has CDR1 SEHNR and CDR2 FQNEAQ (reference sequence). With V trimmed by 5 bases and J by 2 bases, 8 bases remained unmatched. The length of the CDR3 is 17 residues. The CDR3 DNA is TGTGCCAGCAGCCCGAAATCTAGCGGGAGGACCTACAATGAGCAGTTCTTC. This encodes CASSPKSSGRTYNEQFF.

This chain joins TRBV14 and TRBJ2-2; TRBD2 is a possible D gene (5 bases). CDR1 is SGHDN and CDR2 is FVKESK in the germline V gene. The CDR3 runs to 14 residues. The V end was cut by 4 bases, the J end by 6 bases, with 12 bases between. CDR3 DNA sequence: TGTGCCAGCAGCCCTCGGACTGGGGCCGGGGAGCTGTTTTTT. It specifies CASSPRTGAGELFF.

This clone was seen just once. The rearrangement uses TRBV4-1 and TRBJ1-2; TRBD1 matches 8 bases. V dropped 0 bases and J dropped 7; count of bases not matched to a gene: 22. This CDR3 region has 20 residues. The germline CDR1 and CDR2 sequences are MGHRA and YSYEKL. CDR3 sequence (DNA): TGCGCCAGCAGCCAAGATCGTTTTTTTGGGAGACAGGGGATGGGAGGTGGCTACACCTTC. Translated: CASSQDRFFGRQGMGGGYTF.

The chain links TRBV18 to TRBJ1-3, with TRBD1 as a possible D gene (6 bases). V lost 3 bases and J 0 bases, leaving 9 bases between the germline ends. The CDR3 is 15 residues long. Per germline, CDR1 KGHSH and CDR2 LQKENI. As DNA, the CDR3 is TGTGCCAGCTCACCTGGACAGACCTCTGGAAACACCATATATTTT. It translates to CASSPGQTSGNTIYF.

This clone was seen just once. The chain uses TRBV7-3 and TRBJ2-2, with 9 nucleotides matching TRBD2. CDR3 length: 17 residues. From germline, CDR1 is SGHTA and CDR2 FQGTGA. With V trimmed by 0 bases and J by 7 bases, 9 bases remained unmatched. The DNA for the CDR3 is TGTGCCAGCAGCTTAACGACTTTAGCGGGAGCAGGCGGGGAGCTGTTTTTT. It specifies CASSLTTLAGAGGELFF.

This chain connects TRBV11-2 to TRBJ2-3, with a tentative D call TRBD2 (5 bases). The CDR3 spans 17 residues. In germline, CDR1 is SGHAT, CDR2 FQNNGV. Deletions cut 2 bases from V and 0 bases from J, with 15 bases between. In DNA form, the CDR3 reads TGTGCCAGCAGCTTACAAACTCAGCGGTTAAGCACAGATACGCAGTATTTT. Its protein product is CASSLQTQRLSTDTQYF. The full variable domain, completed using reference TRBV11-2 and TRBJ2-3, is EAGVAQSPRYKIIEKRQSVAFWCNPISGHATLYWYQQILGQGPKLLIQFQNNGVVDDSQLPKDRFSAERLKGVDSTLKIQPAKLEDSAVYLCASSLQTQRLSTDTQYFGPGTRLTVL.